The 10 T cell receptor beta chains below come from one sample, sequenced in a study of early T cells in non-severe SARS-CoV-2 infection. Via MiXCR, TCRdb re-called the 5' RACE reads, giving one row per CDR3 protein. The table records around 100,000 distinct CDR3 sequences, approximately 15% of them present only once. The source material was whole blood. Every receptor here comes from an adult who was a healthcare worker with PCR-confirmed SARS-CoV-2 infection or an uninfected control (not recorded which).

This clonotype was seen a handful of times. This sequence joins TRBV11-2 and TRBJ2-7; 9 bases are a match to TRBD2. CDR3 length: 15 amino acids. V gave up 5 bases and J gave up 3 bases; unmatched junction bases: 8. CDR1 is SGHAT, CDR2 FQNNGV, per germline. CDR3 residues: CASSPGTSSYYEQYF. As DNA, the CDR3 is TGTGCCAGCAGCCCCGGGACTAGCAGCTACTACGAGCAGTACTTC.

Only a few counts were recorded for this clonotype. The chain carries TRBV6-6 and TRBJ1-5; 9 bases are a match to TRBD1. The V segment lost 3 bases and the J segment 4 bases; nucleotides outside the gene matches: 10. The CDR3 consists of 17 residues. Germline loops: CDR1 MNHNY, CDR2 SVGAGI (reference sequence). The CDR3 here is CASSYPGTGNWNQPQHF. Here the CDR3 DNA reads TGTGCCAGCAGTTATCCAGGGACAGGGAACTGGAATCAGCCCCAGCATTTT.

J is TRBJ1-2 and V is TRBV29-1, with D possibly being TRBD1 (6 bases). From germline, CDR1 is SQVTM and CDR2 ANQGSEA. The ends were cut back, 4 bases at V and 6 bases at J, with 15 bases in the middle. The CDR3 has 13 amino acids. The CDR3 is CSVGNRVGHGYTF. The CDR3 DNA sequence: TGCAGCGTTGGAAACAGGGTGGGTCATGGCTACACCTTC. Together with reference TRBV29-1 and TRBJ1-2, the CDR3 gives the full variable domain: SAVISQKPSRDICQRGTSLTIQCQVDSQVTMMFWYRQQPGQSLTLIATANQGSEATYESGFVIDKFPISRPNLTFSTLTVSNMSPEDSSIYLCSVGNRVGHGYTFGSGTRLTVV.

A remark on this clonotype: Being one base from a much bigger clone, this may be a read error. The rearrangement joins TRBV10-3 to TRBJ2-3; perhaps TRBD2 as D (6 bases). The CDR3 is 15 residues long. Germline CDR1 reads ENHRY; CDR2 reads SYGVKD. V lost 7 bases to trimming and J lost 2 bases, with 16 bases between them. The CDR3 nucleotides are TGTGCCATCAAGGATAGCGGAAATATCACAGATACGCAGTATTTT. Translation gives CAIKDSGNITDTQYF.

This clonotype was found a few times. CDR3 bases: TGTGCCAGCAGCCAAAGGCACGAGCGGGGGGGCCATGAGCAGTTCTTC. It codes for CASSQRHERGGHEQFF. The chain uses TRBV3-1 and TRBJ2-1; 10 bases fit TRBD2. The junction had 9 bases not matched to a gene; V was cut back by 2 bases and J by 8 bases. CDR3 length equals 16 residues. Germline loops: CDR1 LGHDT, CDR2 YNNKEL (reference sequence).

The chain couples TRBV5-1 to TRBJ1-2; D might be TRBD1 (5 bases). V lost 3 bases to trimming and J lost 6 bases, with 9 bases between them. The germline V gene encodes CDR1 SGHRS and CDR2 YFSETQ. The CDR3 has 12 amino acids. CDR3 nucleotide sequence: TGCGCCAGCAGCTCCAGGGAGAATGGCTACACCTTC. Translation gives CASSSRENGYTF.

In its sample, this clonotype was seen a few times. CDR3 DNA sequence: TGCGCCAGCAGCCCCCGGGACTACCTCACAGATACGCAGTATTTT. As protein: CASSPRDYLTDTQYF. V is TRBV10-1 and J is TRBJ2-3; 7 positions match TRBD2. V was pared by 6 bases and J by 2 bases, with 8 bases of the junction left unmatched. The CDR3 contains 15 residues. Germline lookup yields CDR1 WNHNN and CDR2 SYGVQD (reference sequence).

Only a few counts were recorded for this clonotype. The J gene is TRBJ1-4, the V gene TRBV18, with unresolved D. The CDR3 runs to 13 residues. Germline V CDR1 and CDR2: KGHSH, LQKENI. The V gene lost 6 bases and the J gene lost 4 bases, with 9 bases spanning the gap. The CDR3 nucleotides are TGTGCCAGCTCCCATGGGGATAATGAAAAACTGTTTTTT. Translation: CASSHGDNEKLFF.

The genes are TRBV6-2 or TRBV6-3 and TRBJ2-7; D perhaps matches TRBD2 (5 bases). The V gene lost 6 bases and the J gene lost 4 bases, with 22 bases spanning the gap. The CDR3 runs 16 residues. Per the germline V gene, CDR1 is MNHEY and CDR2 is SVGEGT. The CDR3 DNA sequence: TGTGCCAGCAGCGCCGGGTCACACGATGGACTGTACGAGCAGTACTTC. It yields the protein CASSAGSHDGLYEQYF.

This rearrangement joins TRBV20-1 to TRBJ2-3; no definite D call. V dropped 0 bases and J dropped 6 bases, with 13 bases sitting between them. Germline CDR1 reads DFQATT; CDR2 reads SNEGSKA (reference sequence). CDR3 length equals 14 residues. CDR3 protein: CSARERQAPDTQYF. Written as DNA, the CDR3 is TGCAGTGCTAGAGAAAGGCAGGCCCCCGATACGCAGTATTTT.